The table lists the clone carrying this T cell receptor (beta chain) with a few counts. Its antigen remains unknown. The sample originates from a study of T-cell memory formation after mild COVID-19. Study-wide points: Still unconfirmed is whether the second-wave clones peaking on day 37 recognized SARS-CoV-2.

Each CDR3 protein is one row after TCRdb ran MiXCR on the 5' RACE reads. Of around 470,000 distinct CDR3 sequences in the sample, around 18% were seen once. The CDR3 is 13 amino acids. Between the trimmed V and J ends, which lost 4 bases and 4 bases, there was a span of 13 bases. CDR1 and CDR2 from the germline V gene are SQVTM and ANQGSEA. The sequence came from an adult woman who had mild COVID-19 (a few samples of this study predate the infection). Cell type and time point are not known. The chain recombines TRBV29-1 with TRBJ1-1, with D possibly TRBD1 on 5 matching bases. Sequenced sample: PBMCs or a T cell subset sorted from them (not recorded which). CDR3 amino acids: CSVVGGMSTEAFF. The DNA of the CDR3 is TGCAGCGTTGTTGGGGGAATGAGCACTGAAGCTTTCTTT.